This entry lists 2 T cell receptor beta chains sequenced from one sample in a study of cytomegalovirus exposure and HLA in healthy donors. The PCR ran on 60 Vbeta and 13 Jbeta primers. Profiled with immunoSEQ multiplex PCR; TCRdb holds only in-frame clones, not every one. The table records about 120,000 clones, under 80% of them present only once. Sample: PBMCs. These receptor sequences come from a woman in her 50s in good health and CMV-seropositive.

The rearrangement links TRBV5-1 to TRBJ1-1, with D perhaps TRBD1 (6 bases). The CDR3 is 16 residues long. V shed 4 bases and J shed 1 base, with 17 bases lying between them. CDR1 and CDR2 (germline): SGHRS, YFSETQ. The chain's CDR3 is CASSKTPRTENTEAFF. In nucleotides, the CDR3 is TGCGCCAGCAGCAAGACCCCTAGGACAGAGAACACTGAAGCTTTCTTT.

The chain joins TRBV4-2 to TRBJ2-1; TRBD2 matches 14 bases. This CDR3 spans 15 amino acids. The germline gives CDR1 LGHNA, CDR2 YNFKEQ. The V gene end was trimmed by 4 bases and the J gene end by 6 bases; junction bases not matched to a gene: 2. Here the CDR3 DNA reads TGTGCCAGCAGCCTCGGGACTAGCGGGAGCAATGAGCAGTTCTTC. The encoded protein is CASSLGTSGSNEQFF.